The TCR beta chain under discussion was sequenced for a study of T-cell reconstitution after alpha-beta-depleted transplantation in children. The authors prepared the TCRbeta library with unique molecular identifiers. TCRdb re-called the PCR reads with MiXCR, one entry per CDR3 protein. The sample includes roughly 180,000 distinct CDR3 sequences, 14% to 15% of them seen just once. The germline CDR1 and CDR2 sequences are SGHRS and YFSETQ. V trimming: 6 bases; J trimming: 3 bases; junction bases outside the gene matches: 8. This CDR3 region has 14 residues. This clonotype was observed at least ten times.

The chain is built from TRBV5-1 and TRBJ2-7, with TRBD2 identical over 8 bases. Specimen: PBMCs from the stem cell graft donor, collected from the stem cell graft. This sequence was found in a human donor who donated a stem cell graft to a child with acute lymphoblastic leukemia. The DNA for the CDR3 is TGCGCCAGCAAGGAAACTAGCGGAATCTACGAGCAGTACTTC. This codes for CASKETSGIYEQYF.